This T cell receptor (beta chain) was observed in a study of control samples from healthy donors and cancer patients (dated by TCRdb to about 2020). Library method: the immunoSEQ multiplex PCR assay. TCRdb provides this immuneACCESS table in a form limited to in-frame rearrangements. Some clones are lacking; in checked studies, under half of them reflect an unresolved V gene, and why the rest are absent is not known. In all, the sample holds some 150,000 clones, and 85% to 95% of those were seen once. Of the sample, approximately 14% falls within the top ten clones. Note on this clone: Its antigen specificity is not known. No base-level quality is on record; no much larger clone is a single base apart.

From its cysteine to its phenylalanine, the CDR3 spans 14 amino acids. The CDR3 DNA has 42 bases and is translated from base 1. After removal of 2 bases from V and 6 bases from J, the junction retains 10 bases not matched to a gene. Per the germline V gene (reference sequence), GTSNPN is the CDR1 and SVGIG is the CDR2. This clonotype originated in a man in his forties in good health. The sequenced sample consisted of blood. Recombination connected TRBV30 to TRBJ2-7, with 7 bases aligning to TRBD2. CDR3 reads: CAWSYGGSEGEQYF. The DNA sequence is as follows: TGTGCCTGGAGTTATGGCGGGAGTGAGGGCGAGCAGTACTTC.